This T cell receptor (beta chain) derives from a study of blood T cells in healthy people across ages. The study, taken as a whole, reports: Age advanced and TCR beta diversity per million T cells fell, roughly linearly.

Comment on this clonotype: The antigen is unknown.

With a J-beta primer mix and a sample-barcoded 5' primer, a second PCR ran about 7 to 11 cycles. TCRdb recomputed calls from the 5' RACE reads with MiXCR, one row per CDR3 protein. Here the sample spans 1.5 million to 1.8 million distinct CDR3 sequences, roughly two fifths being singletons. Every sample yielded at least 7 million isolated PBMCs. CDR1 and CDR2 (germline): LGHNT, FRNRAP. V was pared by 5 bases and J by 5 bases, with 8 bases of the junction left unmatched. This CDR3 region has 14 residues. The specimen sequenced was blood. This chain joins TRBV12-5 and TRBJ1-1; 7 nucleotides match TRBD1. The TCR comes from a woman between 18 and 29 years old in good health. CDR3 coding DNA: TGTGCTAGTGGTCGCCACACAGGGGAAACTGAAGCTTTCTTT. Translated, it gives CASGRHTGETEAFF.